Below, 15 T cell receptor beta chains from the same sample are listed, as sequenced in a study of T cell responses to AZD1222 COVID-19 vaccine. Sequenced by immunoSEQ multiplex PCR; TCRdb stores in-frame clones only, minus some. The sample carries more than 95,000 clones, around 90% recorded once. The specimen comprised peripheral blood, sampled on day 0 of AZD1222 vaccination. The receptors derive from an adult in good health.

The J gene is TRBJ2-5, the V gene TRBV12-5; no definite D call. The CDR3 extends over 12 amino acids. The ends were cut back, 6 bases at V and 7 bases at J, with 12 bases in the middle. CDR1 is LGHNT and CDR2 is FRNRAP in the germline V gene. The DNA for the CDR3 is TGTGCTAGTGGACCCTGGTCCGGGACCCAGTACTTC. This codes for CASGPWSGTQYF.

The rearrangement links TRBV9 to TRBJ1-4; D is possibly TRBD1 (5 bases). The CDR3 is 16 amino acids. CDR1 is SGDLS, CDR2 YYNGEE, per germline. Between the trimmed V and J ends, which lost 0 bases and 11 bases, there was a span of 20 bases. In nucleotides, the CDR3 is TGTGCCAGCAGCGTAGTTAGGTCGCAGGGAAGCCTGAAACTGTTTTTT. It is translated as CASSVVRSQGSLKLFF.

This chain links TRBV6-5 with TRBJ1-2; D not certain. The CDR3 is made up of 11 amino acids. Germline CDR1 and CDR2: MNHEY and SVGAGI. Trimming shortened V by 5 bases and J by 8 bases, and 9 bases separated the two germline ends. In nucleotides, the CDR3 is TGTGCCAGCAGTCGGGAAGGGGGCTACACCTTC. It specifies CASSREGGYTF.

CDR3 sequence (DNA): TGTGCCAGCAGTGGTACCCAGGTCAGGGAGACCCAGTACTTC. As protein: CASSGTQVRETQYF. This rearrangement joins TRBV25-1 to TRBJ2-5, with D hard to call. Looked up from germline, CDR1 is MGHDK and CDR2 is SYGVNS. CDR3 length: 14 residues. Between the trimmed V and J ends, which lost 4 bases and 5 bases, there was a span of 14 bases.

The genes are TRBV18 and TRBJ2-6; D remains ambiguous. CDR1 and CDR2 from the germline V gene are KGHSH and LQKENI. Trimming cost V 0 bases and J 3 bases, with 12 bases left between them. This CDR3 is built from 17 residues. The CDR3 sequence is CASSPPPALHGANVLTF. As DNA, the CDR3 is TGTGCCAGCTCACCACCGCCTGCGCTCCATGGGGCCAACGTCCTGACTTTC.

The V call is TRBV9, the J call TRBJ1-5; the match to TRBD1 covers 9 bases. Germline V lookup: CDR1 SGDLS, CDR2 YYNGEE. Trimming at V came to 0 bases and at J to 5 bases, leaving 3 bases not matched to a gene. CDR3 size: 15 residues. CDR3 coding DNA: TGTGCCAGCAGCGTAGGTACAGGGGGCGATCAGCCCCAGCATTTT. Protein product: CASSVGTGGDQPQHF. The whole variable domain, remainder taken from reference TRBV9 and TRBJ1-5, is DSGVTQTPKHLITATGQRVTLRCSPRSGDLSVYWYQQSLDQGLQFLIQYYNGEERAKGNILERFSAQQFPDLHSELNLSSLELGDSALYFCASSVGTGGDQPQHFGDGTRLSIL.

The chain is built from TRBV2 and TRBJ2-3; D unclear. V lost 7 bases to trimming and J lost 6 bases, with 14 bases between them. Germline CDR1 is SNHLY and CDR2 is FYNNEI. The CDR3 has 13 residues. CDR3 protein: CASTPLGLDTQYF. In nucleotides, the CDR3 is TGTGCCAGCACCCCTCTAGGCCTGGATACGCAGTATTTT.

This chain connects TRBV10-3 to TRBJ2-7; D not resolved. The ends were cut back, 3 bases at V and 5 bases at J, with 8 bases in the middle. This CDR3 has 12 residues. The germline gives CDR1 ENHRY, CDR2 SYGVKD. The CDR3 sequence: CAISEVLDEQYF. The CDR3 region has the DNA TGTGCCATCAGTGAAGTTCTGGACGAGCAGTACTTC.

This clone was seen once. CDR3 sequence: CASSGGAGTSGSEQYF. CDR3 DNA: TGTGCCAGCAGCGGGGGGGCCGGGACTAGCGGGAGCGAGCAGTACTTC. V is TRBV9 and J is TRBJ2-7, with 14 bases lining up with TRBD2. The CDR3 sequence is 16 residues long. Per the germline V gene, CDR1 is SGDLS and CDR2 is YYNGEE. V lost 3 bases, J lost 6 bases, and 8 bases stayed unmatched.

This clone was seen once. The chain recombines TRBV3-1 (or the pseudogene TRBV3-2) with TRBJ2-7; 14 nucleotides line up with TRBD2. Unmatched junction bases numbered 6, after V lost 0 bases and J lost 2 bases. The length of the CDR3 is 18 residues. CDR1 LGHDT and CDR2 YNNKEL come from the germline V gene (reference sequence). The CDR3 loop reads CASSQDRTSGGITYEQYF. Written as DNA, the CDR3 is TGTGCCAGCAGCCAAGATCGGACTAGCGGGGGGATTACCTACGAGCAGTACTTC.

This chain joins TRBV5-4 and TRBJ2-5; 7 bases are shared with TRBD1. The CDR3 covers 14 residues. Trimming removed 5 bases from V and 1 base from J; junction bases left unmatched: 5. The germline V gene encodes CDR1 SGHNT and CDR2 YYREEE (reference sequence). Here the CDR3 reads CASREGTVQETQYF. The CDR3 nucleotides are TGTGCCAGCAGGGAAGGGACAGTCCAAGAGACCCAGTACTTC.

The chain uses TRBV5-1 and TRBJ2-7, with D perhaps TRBD1 (5 bases). The CDR3 length is 15 residues. V lost 0 bases and J lost 4, with 14 bases in between. Germline-derived CDR1 and CDR2 are SGHRS and YFSETQ. The CDR3 DNA follows: TGCGCCAGCAGCTTGGTGGCAGGGAATTCGTACGAGCAGTACTTC. It codes for CASSLVAGNSYEQYF.

This clone was seen only once. At the DNA level, this CDR3 is encoded by other sequences in the same sample as well. The V call is TRBV5-1, the J call TRBJ2-7; 9 nucleotides match TRBD2. CDR3 length equals 14 residues. Germline-derived CDR1 and CDR2 are SGHRS and YFSETQ. Losses at the gene ends were 2 bases for V and 0 bases for J; bases not matched to a gene: 0. CDR3 sequence reads: CASSFSGSSYEQYF. The CDR3 nucleotides are TGCGCCAGCAGCTTTAGCGGGAGCTCCTACGAGCAGTACTTC.

This clone was observed once. The gene calls are TRBV18 and TRBJ1-1; 10 bases agree with TRBD1. The CDR3 extends over 16 amino acids. Germline V gives CDR1 KGHSH, CDR2 LQKENI. Trimming took 6 bases from V and 4 from J; bases not matched to a gene: 11. This CDR3 reads CASSRSRQGAVTEAFF. In DNA form, the CDR3 reads TGTGCCAGCTCTAGGTCGCGACAGGGGGCGGTCACTGAAGCTTTCTTT.

This chain links TRBV12-3 or TRBV12-4 with TRBJ1-3, with unresolved D. There are 12 residues in the CDR3. V was cut by 1 base and J by 4 bases, with 2 bases left in between. CDR3 coding DNA: TGTGCCAGCAGTTTAGTCGGAAACACCATATATTTT. Protein sequence: CASSLVGNTIYF.